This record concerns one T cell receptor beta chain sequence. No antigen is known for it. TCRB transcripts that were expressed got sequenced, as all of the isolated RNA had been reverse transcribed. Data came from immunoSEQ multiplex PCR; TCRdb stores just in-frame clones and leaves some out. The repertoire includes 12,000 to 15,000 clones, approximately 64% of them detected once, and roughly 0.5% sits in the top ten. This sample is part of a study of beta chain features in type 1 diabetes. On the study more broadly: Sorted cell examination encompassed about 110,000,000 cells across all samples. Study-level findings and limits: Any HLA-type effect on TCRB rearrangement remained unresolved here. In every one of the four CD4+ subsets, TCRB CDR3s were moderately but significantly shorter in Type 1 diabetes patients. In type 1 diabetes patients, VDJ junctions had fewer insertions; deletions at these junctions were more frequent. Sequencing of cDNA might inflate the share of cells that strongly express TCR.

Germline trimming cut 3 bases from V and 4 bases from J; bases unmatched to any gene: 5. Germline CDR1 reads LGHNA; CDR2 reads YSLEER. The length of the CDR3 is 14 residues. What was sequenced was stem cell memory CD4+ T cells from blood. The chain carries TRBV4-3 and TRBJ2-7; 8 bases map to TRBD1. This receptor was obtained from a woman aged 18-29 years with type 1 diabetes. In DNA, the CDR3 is TGCGCCAGCAGCCAGTTGACAGGGGCATACGAGCAGTACTTC. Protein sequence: CASSQLTGAYEQYF.